This TCR beta chain was captured in a study of T cell clusters in autoimmune cytopenias. General study findings and limits: No experiment has yet validated the function of the T cell clusters defined in silico. Primary autoimmune cytopenia patients seemingly lacked the physiological T cell clusters found in healthy donors. Compared with active autoimmune hepatitis patients, healthy donors showed about 3-fold more exclusive TRB clusters.

One tube held mixed TRB-A and TRB-B primer pools for touch-down PCR. TCRdb reprocessed the multiplex PCR reads and stores each CDR3 protein as one record, lacking DNA. This sample's table reports fewer than 3,000 distinct CDR3 sequences. This clonotype is classed as medium-sized by frequency. The antigen remains unidentified. Approximately 40,000 genome equivalents of blood DNA were amplified for TRB. Source material: peripheral blood. The TCR comes from a human donor with an autoimmune cytopenia or autoimmune hepatitis (not recorded which).

CDR3 region: CASANANEKLFF. The gene calls are TRBV12-3 or TRBV12-4 and TRBJ1-4. The CDR3 runs 12 residues.